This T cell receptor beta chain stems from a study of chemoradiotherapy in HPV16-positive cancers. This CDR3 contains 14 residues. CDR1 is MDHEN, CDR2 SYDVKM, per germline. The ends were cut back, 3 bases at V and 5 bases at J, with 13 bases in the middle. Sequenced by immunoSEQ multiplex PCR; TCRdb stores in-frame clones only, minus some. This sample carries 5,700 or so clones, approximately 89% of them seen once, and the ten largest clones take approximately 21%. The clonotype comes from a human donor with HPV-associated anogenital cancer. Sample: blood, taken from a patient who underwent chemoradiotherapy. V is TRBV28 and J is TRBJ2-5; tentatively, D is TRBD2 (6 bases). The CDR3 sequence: CASSLRGRKETQYF. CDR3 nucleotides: TGTGCCAGCAGTTTGCGGGGCCGTAAGGAGACCCAGTACTTC. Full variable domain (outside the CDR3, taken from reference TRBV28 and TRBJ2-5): DVKVTQSSRYLVKRTGEKVFLECVQDMDHENMFWYRQDPGLGLRLIYFSYDVKMKEKGDIPEGYSVSREKKERFSLILESASTNQTSMYLCASSLRGRKETQYFGPGTRLLVL.